The sequence of this TCR beta chain was determined in a study of blood T cells in healthy people across ages. Next came a second PCR, run for about 7 to 12 cycles, which used a sample-barcoded 5' primer along with a J-beta primer mix. TCRdb re-called the 5' RACE reads with MiXCR, one entry per CDR3 protein. The table records approximately 790,000 distinct CDR3 sequences, 55% to 65% of them present only once. This CDR3 is built from 18 residues. Germline CDR1 and CDR2: SNHLY and FYNNEI. Trimming left V 5 bases short and J 0 bases short, with 20 bases between. This clonotype occurred once. This sequence was found in a man aged 30 to 39 in good health. Sequenced input: blood. This sequence joins TRBV2 and TRBJ2-1; D is possibly TRBD1 (5 bases). The CDR3 DNA reads TGTGCCAGCAGTACCAAGACAGCCCTGCGTAGCTCCTACAATGAGCAGTTCTTC. Its translation is CASSTKTALRSSYNEQFF. Combining the CDR3 with reference TRBV2 and TRBJ2-1 gives the whole variable domain EPEVTQTPSHQVTQMGQEVILRCVPISNHLYFYWYRQILGQKVEFLVSFYNNEISEKSEIFDDQFSVERPDGSNFTLKIRSTKLEDSAMYFCASSTKTALRSSYNEQFFGPGTRLTVL.